The following is a T cell receptor (beta chain) sequence with its context. Other nucleotide sequences from this sample produce the same CDR3. Authors' data handling: The authors estimated nucleated cell counts from reference gene primer amplification. The table came from immunoSEQ multiplex PCR; TCRdb's copy has only in-frame clones and leaves some out. V, J and clone size are taken as reported in that table, and D and trimming were inferred from the DNA itself. The sample carries around 25,000 clones, roughly 88% recorded once. This specimen comes from a study of blood T cell repertoires in COVID-19. As for the study in general: Samples representing acute and convalescent COVID-19 were sourced from the United States, Italy and Spain. Sources were T cells, B-cell-depleted T cells, or PBMCs; the material itself was cDNA or gDNA.

V lost 6 bases and J 4 bases, leaving 10 bases between the germline ends. CDR3 length: 12 amino acids. Germline CDR1 reads MNHEY; CDR2 reads SVGAGI. Sequencing used peripheral blood. The source is a man in his 70s in a cohort sampled during active COVID-19. The J gene is TRBJ2-7, the V gene TRBV6-5; perhaps TRBD1 as D (5 bases). The chain's CDR3 is CASSPGFYEQYF. The CDR3 DNA follows: TGTGCCAGCAGCCCAGGGTTTTACGAGCAGTACTTC.